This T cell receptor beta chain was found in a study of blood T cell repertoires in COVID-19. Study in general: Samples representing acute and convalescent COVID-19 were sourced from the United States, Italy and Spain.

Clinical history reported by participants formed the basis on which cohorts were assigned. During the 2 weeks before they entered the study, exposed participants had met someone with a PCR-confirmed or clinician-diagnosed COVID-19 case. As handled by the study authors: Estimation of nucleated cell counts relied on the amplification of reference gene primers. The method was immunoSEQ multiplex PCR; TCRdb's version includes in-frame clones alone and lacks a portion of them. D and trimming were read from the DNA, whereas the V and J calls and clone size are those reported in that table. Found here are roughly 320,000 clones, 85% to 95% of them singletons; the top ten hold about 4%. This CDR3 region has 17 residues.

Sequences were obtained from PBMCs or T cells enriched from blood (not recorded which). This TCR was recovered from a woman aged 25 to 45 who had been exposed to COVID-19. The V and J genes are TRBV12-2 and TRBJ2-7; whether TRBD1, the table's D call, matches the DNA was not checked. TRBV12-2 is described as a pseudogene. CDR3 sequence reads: CASRLVQPDGQGYEQYF. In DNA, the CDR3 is TGTGCAAGTCGCTTAGTTCAGCCGGACGGGCAGGGCTACGAGCAGTACTTC.